The 17 T cell receptor beta chains presented below share a single source sample, sequenced in a study of T cells in Graves' hyperthyroidism and ophthalmopathy. RNA transcripts provided the source from which TCR beta CDR3 regions were amplified. TCR CDR3 regions were first amplified by RT-PCR with HTBI primers. TCRdb processed the multiplex PCR reads anew with MiXCR; each CDR3 protein has one entry. The data contain approximately 490,000 distinct CDR3 sequences, 22% of them seen just once; the ten biggest clones take up about 53%. Input material: blood. The receptors were gathered from a woman between 70 and 85 years old with Graves' ophthalmopathy.

The chain combines TRBV3-1 with TRBJ2-5; TRBD2 matches 12 bases. V trimming: 7 bases; J trimming: 4 bases; junction bases outside the gene matches: 10. CDR1 and CDR2 from the germline V gene are LGHDT and YNNKEL (reference sequence). The CDR3 consists of 16 residues. The CDR3 reads CASTFRTSGTLETQYF. Here the CDR3 DNA reads TGTGCCAGCACCTTCCGGACTAGCGGGACTCTAGAGACCCAGTACTTC.

This clonotype was seen only a few times. The rearrangement joins TRBV7-2 to TRBJ2-1; 9 nucleotides line up with TRBD1. The CDR3 contains 14 residues. The germline CDR1 and CDR2 sequences are SGHTA and FQGNSA. The J segment lost 9 bases and the V segment lost 3 bases, leaving 6 bases of the junction unmatched. CDR3 sequence reads: CASSFDRGDGEQFF. The CDR3, as DNA: TGTGCCAGCAGCTTTGACAGGGGGGATGGTGAGCAGTTCTTC.

The chain recombines TRBV18 with TRBJ1-5; D remains unclear. Trimming took 5 bases from V and 0 from J, leaving 8 bases between them. The length of the CDR3 is 14 residues. Germline V gene lookup returns CDR1 KGHSH and CDR2 LQKENI. CDR3 residues: CASSVDYSNQPQHF. The DNA of the CDR3 is TGTGCCAGCTCAGTCGATTATAGCAATCAGCCCCAGCATTTT.

As DNA, the CDR3 is TGTGCCAGCAGCGTAGCGGGCCAACCCCCCGGTAACACTGAAGCTTTCTTT. This translates into CASSVAGQPPGNTEAFF. The chain carries TRBV9 and TRBJ1-1; D is ambiguous. The CDR3 contains 17 residues. Trimming left V 0 bases short and J 2 bases short, with 17 bases between. Germline V gene data show CDR1 as SGDLS and CDR2 as YYNGEE.

The V gene is TRBV11-2, the J gene TRBJ1-3, with D possibly matching TRBD1 (5 bases). The CDR3 runs to 15 residues. Germline lookup yields CDR1 SGHAT and CDR2 FQNNGV. V was cut by 6 bases and J by 4 bases, with 16 bases left in between. This CDR3 is CASSYDWGLGNTIYF. The CDR3, as DNA: TGTGCCAGCAGTTACGACTGGGGGTTAGGAAACACCATATATTTT.

In this sample, this clonotype turned up a few times. The genes are TRBV20-1 and TRBJ2-1; 14 bases are shared with TRBD2. Germline V gene sequence: CDR1 DFQATT, CDR2 SNEGSKA (reference sequence). After removal of 3 bases from V and 8 bases from J, the junction contained 0 bases not matched to a gene. The CDR3 loop spans 13 amino acids. CDR3 nucleotide sequence: TGCAGTGCTAGGGGACTAGCGGGAGATGAGCAGTTCTTC. As protein: CSARGLAGDEQFF.

There are many counts of this clonotype. V is TRBV5-1 and J is TRBJ1-1; D possibly corresponds to TRBD1 (5 bases). V was shortened by 2 bases and J by 3 bases, with 8 bases between the two germline ends. Germline loops: CDR1 SGHRS, CDR2 YFSETQ. This CDR3 comprises 13 residues. The CDR3 DNA is TGCGCCAGCAGCTTCGGGGGTGACACTGAAGCTTTCTTT. Amino acid sequence: CASSFGGDTEAFF.

This clonotype was seen repeatedly, ten times or more. The V gene is TRBV20-1, the J gene TRBJ2-3; maybe TRBD1 (6 bases). Trimming took off 3 bases at V and 0 bases at J, with 13 bases between the two ends. This CDR3 is built from 15 residues. Germline CDR1 and CDR2: DFQATT and SNEGSKA (reference sequence). This CDR3 reads CSARDSASSTDTQYF. The CDR3 region has the DNA TGCAGTGCTAGGGACAGCGCCTCTAGCACAGATACGCAGTATTTT.

This clonotype has a count of ten or more. The rearrangement joins TRBV2 to TRBJ2-7; D unclear. The germline CDR1 and CDR2 sequences are SNHLY and FYNNEI. CDR3 size: 13 residues. Between the trimmed V and J ends, which lost 7 bases and 6 bases, there was a span of 16 bases. The CDR3 region has the DNA TGTGCCAGCAAGTCTCTAGAAGCTGGCGAGCAGTACTTC. Amino acids: CASKSLEAGEQYF.

This clonotype came up a few times. This chain connects TRBV9 to TRBJ2-3, with D possibly TRBD2 on 6 matching bases. The V end lost 7 bases, the J end lost 3 bases, and 12 bases lay between the germline ends. The length of the CDR3 is 13 residues. Per germline, CDR1 SGDLS and CDR2 YYNGEE. Written as DNA, the CDR3 is TGTGCCAGCGGGAGGCCAAGTACAGATACGCAGTATTTT. Amino acid sequence: CASGRPSTDTQYF.

The V and J genes are TRBV7-3 and TRBJ2-2; 9 positions match TRBD2. The V gene's germline CDR1 is SGHTA and CDR2 FQGTGA. Trimming at V came to 6 bases and at J to 1 base, leaving 6 bases not matched to a gene. CDR3 size: 16 residues. The CDR3 DNA is TGTGCCAGCAGTCTAACTAGCGGGTTGAACACCGGGGAGCTGTTTTTT. Its protein product is CASSLTSGLNTGELFF.

At least ten counts were recorded for this clonotype. CDR3 nucleotide sequence: TGTGCCAGCAGTACAGGGCGGGGGATCACTGAAGCTTTCTTT. This sequence encodes CASSTGRGITEAFF. The J gene is TRBJ1-1, the V gene TRBV2; D possibly corresponds to TRBD1 (6 bases). The CDR3 runs to 14 residues. V lost 5 bases to trimming and J lost 4 bases, with 14 bases between them. Germline V gene sequence: CDR1 SNHLY, CDR2 FYNNEI.

The V gene is TRBV28, the J gene TRBJ2-5; D could derive from TRBD1 or TRBD2 (5 bases each). Germline V gene data show CDR1 as MDHEN and CDR2 as SYDVKM. This CDR3 spans 15 amino acids. V was trimmed by 7 bases and J by 5 bases, leaving 20 bases between them. The DNA for the CDR3 is TGTGCCAGCACCCCCCGATGGCAGGGAGAGGAGACCCAGTACTTC. Its translation: CASTPRWQGEETQYF.

This chain links TRBV6-1 with TRBJ2-2, with D unresolved. Germline assignment: CDR1 MNHNS and CDR2 SASEGT. This CDR3 comprises 13 residues. Trimming shortened V by 2 bases and J by 5 bases, and 6 bases separated the two germline ends. The CDR3: CASSESQTGELFF. CDR3 in DNA: TGTGCCAGCAGTGAATCACAAACCGGGGAGCTGTTTTTT.

The rearrangement uses TRBV30 and TRBJ2-4; D may match TRBD1 or TRBD2 (5 bases each). The V end was cut by 0 bases, the J end by 0 bases, with 12 bases between. Germline loops: CDR1 GTSNPN, CDR2 SVGIG (reference sequence). This CDR3 comprises 16 residues. The CDR3: CAWSVHTGLAKNIQYF. The CDR3, as DNA: TGTGCCTGGAGTGTACATACGGGGCTAGCCAAAAACATTCAGTACTTC.

This clonotype was observed many times. This chain links TRBV6-2 or TRBV6-3 with TRBJ2-2; TRBD2 agrees at 7 bases. CDR3 length equals 17 residues. V dropped 2 bases and J dropped 6; count of bases not matched to a gene: 12. The germline CDR1 and CDR2 sequences are MNHEY and SVGEGT. The CDR3 region has the DNA TGTGCCAGCAGTTACGGGCTACGCGGGAGAAACGCCGGGGAGCTGTTTTTT. This sequence encodes CASSYGLRGRNAGELFF.

A few counts support this clonotype. The rearrangement uses TRBV18 and TRBJ1-4; no clear D gene. V lost 3 bases and J 1 base, leaving 9 bases between the germline ends. Looked up from germline, CDR1 is KGHSH and CDR2 is LQKENI. The CDR3 extends over 15 amino acids. The CDR3 reads CASSPGSGTNEKLFF. The CDR3 DNA reads TGTGCCAGCTCACCGGGGTCGGGAACTAATGAAAAACTGTTTTTT.